This T cell receptor beta chain derives from a study of radiation and T cells in renal cell carcinoma. Overall study findings and caveats: In blood, top tumor clones expanded by 2 weeks, shrinking by 4. Pretreatment tumor biopsies were lacking, so baseline clonotypes are unknown.

Profiling relied on immunoSEQ multiplex PCR, and the TCRdb table lists in-frame clones only, not all of them. The top ten clones hold 7.3% of a sample with approximately 63,000 clones, 60% to 85% of them seen once. Time point: baseline pretreatment blood. Documented treatment: 15 Gy SBRT to primary tumor, nephrectomy 4 weeks later. After SBRT, blood was collected at 2 and 4 weeks, plus baseline. The patient's renal cell carcinoma had clear cell pathology. Losses at the gene ends were 0 bases for V and 3 bases for J; bases not matched to a gene: 4. Germline-derived CDR1 and CDR2 are SGDLS and YYNGEE. The CDR3 is 15 residues long. As to this clone: Its specificity is not known.

Here the sequenced sample was blood, taken from a patient whose treatment included radiotherapy and nephrectomy. This chain joins TRBV9 and TRBJ2-5, with 8 bases matching TRBD1. This TCR was recovered from a man in his 60s with renal cell carcinoma. In nucleotides, the CDR3 is TGTGCCAGCAGCGTAGGGAAGGGACAGGAAGAGACCCAGTACTTC. Protein product: CASSVGKGQEETQYF.